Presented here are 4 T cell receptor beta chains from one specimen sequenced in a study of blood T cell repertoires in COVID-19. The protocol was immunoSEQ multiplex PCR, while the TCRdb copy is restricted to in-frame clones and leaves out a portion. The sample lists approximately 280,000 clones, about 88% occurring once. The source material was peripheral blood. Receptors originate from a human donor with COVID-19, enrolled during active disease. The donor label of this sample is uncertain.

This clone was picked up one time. This chain's CDR3 is CASSVGGQGIQETQYF. DNA of the CDR3: TGTGCCAGCAGCGTAGGGGGACAGGGGATCCAAGAGACCCAGTACTTC. The chain joins TRBV9 to TRBJ2-5, with 10 bases matching TRBD1. CDR3 length equals 16 residues. The trim removed 0 bases at V and 1 base at J, leaving 3 bases unmatched. Germline V lookup: CDR1 SGDLS, CDR2 YYNGEE.

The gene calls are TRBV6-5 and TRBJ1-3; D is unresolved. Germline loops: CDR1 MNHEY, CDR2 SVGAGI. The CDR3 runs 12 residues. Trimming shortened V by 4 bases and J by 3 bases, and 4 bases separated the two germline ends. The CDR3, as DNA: TGTGCCAGCAGTTCAGATGGAAACACCATATATTTT. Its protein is CASSSDGNTIYF.

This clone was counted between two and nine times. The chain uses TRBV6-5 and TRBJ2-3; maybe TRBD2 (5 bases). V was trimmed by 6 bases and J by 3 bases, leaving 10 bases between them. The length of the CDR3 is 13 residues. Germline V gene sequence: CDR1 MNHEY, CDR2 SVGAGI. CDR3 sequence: CASRKTITDTQYF. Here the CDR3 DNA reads TGTGCCAGCAGGAAGACTATTACAGATACGCAGTATTTT.

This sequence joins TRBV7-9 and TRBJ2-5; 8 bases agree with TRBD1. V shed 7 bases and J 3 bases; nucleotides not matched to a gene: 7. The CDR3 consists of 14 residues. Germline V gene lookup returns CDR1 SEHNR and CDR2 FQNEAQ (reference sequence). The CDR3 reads CASTFSGQEETQYF. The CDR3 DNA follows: TGTGCCAGCACCTTCTCGGGACAGGAAGAGACCCAGTACTTC.